At least ten counts were recorded for the clone carrying this T cell receptor beta chain. Its antigen is unknown. The record originates from a study of regulatory T cells in long-lasting Graves disease. Study-level findings and limits: It was in persistent disease that TRBV28, TRBJ1-2 and TRBJ2-5 were favored. Those with persistent Graves' had less TCR diversity than newly diagnosed patients.

Described time point: persistent/refractory GD, antithyroid drugs over 5 years with positive TRAb. Extracted PBMC RNA gave rise to the TCR library. The peripheral blood volume drawn was approximately 9 milliliters, and it was collected into EDTA tubes. CDR3 regions were amplified by Arm-PCR using iRepertoire HTBI primers to build TCR beta libraries. From the multiplex PCR reads, TCRdb called clonotypes with MiXCR, one entry per CDR3 protein. This sample has roughly 400,000 distinct CDR3 sequences, with roughly 23% found just once. V gave up 7 bases and J gave up 1 base, with 11 bases separating them. The CDR3 has 13 residues. CDR1 and CDR2 (germline): SNHLY, FYNNEI.

This chain uses TRBV2 with TRBJ2-7, with D possibly called TRBD1 or TRBD2 (5 bases each). This clonotype was sampled from a female donor with Graves disease. The sequencing here drew on peripheral blood mononuclear cells (PBMCs), taken when the disease was refractory, from a patient treated with antithyroid drugs. CDR3: CASTPGRSYEQYF. CDR3 nucleotide sequence: TGTGCCAGCACCCCGGGACGGTCCTACGAGCAGTACTTC.